This TCR beta chain was captured by sequencing in a study of OX40 agonist ivuxolimab in advanced cancers. The CDR3 totals 15 residues. Germline CDR1 reads MNHEY; CDR2 reads SMNVEV (reference sequence). V lost 0 bases and J 3 bases, leaving 9 bases between the germline ends. Clones were read by immunoSEQ multiplex PCR, and TCRdb kept only the in-frame ones, dropping some. The sample has roughly 68,000 clones, 86% seen once; the top ten hold roughly 7.8%. The receptor comes from an adult with an advanced solid tumor such as melanoma, head and neck, liver or kidney cancer. This chain joins TRBV27 and TRBJ2-1; a possible D gene is TRBD2 (6 bases). Sequenced here: CD4+ or CD8+ T cells sorted from blood, sampled in a trial of the OX40 agonist ivuxolimab. CDR3 sequence reads: CASSLSRDFYNEQFF. CDR3 nucleotides: TGTGCCAGCAGTTTATCCCGGGACTTCTACAATGAGCAGTTCTTC.